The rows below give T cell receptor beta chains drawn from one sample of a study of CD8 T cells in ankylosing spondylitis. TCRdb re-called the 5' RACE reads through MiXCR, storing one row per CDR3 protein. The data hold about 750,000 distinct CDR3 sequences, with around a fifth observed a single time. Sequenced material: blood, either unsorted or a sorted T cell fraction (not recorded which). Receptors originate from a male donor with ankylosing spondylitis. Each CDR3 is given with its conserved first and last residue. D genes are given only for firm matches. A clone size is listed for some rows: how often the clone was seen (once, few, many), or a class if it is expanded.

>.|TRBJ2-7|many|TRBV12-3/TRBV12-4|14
CASSLNGAGYEQYF
TGTGCCAGCAGTTTAAACGGGGCGGGATACGAGCAGTACTTC
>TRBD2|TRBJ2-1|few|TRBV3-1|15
CASSQESLAGVGQFF
TGTGCCAGCAGCCAAGAATCACTAGCGGGAGTTGGGCAGTTCTTC
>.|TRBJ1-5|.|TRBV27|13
CASSKRTGEPQHF
TGTGCCAGCAGTAAAAGGACCGGGGAGCCCCAGCATTTT
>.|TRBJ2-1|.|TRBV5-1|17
CASSLVISPPSNNEQFF
TGCGCCAGCAGCCTAGTAATCAGTCCGCCTTCTAACAATGAGCAGTTCTTC
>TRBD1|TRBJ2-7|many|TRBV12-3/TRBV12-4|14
CASRKTGSQYEQYF
TGTGCCAGCAGGAAGACAGGGTCTCAGTACGAGCAGTACTTC
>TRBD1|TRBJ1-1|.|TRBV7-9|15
CASSYDAGQGAEAFF
TGTGCCAGCAGCTACGACGCAGGACAGGGGGCTGAAGCTTTCTTT
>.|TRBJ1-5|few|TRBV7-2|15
CASSLVSGANQPQHF
TGTGCCAGCAGCTTAGTTTCGGGGGCAAATCAGCCCCAGCATTTT
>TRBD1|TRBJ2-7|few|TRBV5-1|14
CASSLQGAIYEQYF
TGCGCCAGCAGCTTACAGGGGGCGATCTACGAGCAGTACTTC
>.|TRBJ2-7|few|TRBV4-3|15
CASSQDPESDYEQYF
TGCGCCAGCAGCCAAGATCCGGAATCGGATTACGAGCAGTACTTC
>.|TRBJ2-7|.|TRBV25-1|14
CASSDHGARSEQYF
TGTGCCAGCAGTGACCACGGGGCCCGGAGCGAGCAGTACTTC
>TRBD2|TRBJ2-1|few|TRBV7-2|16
CASSFFSGGAVDEQFF
TGTGCCAGCAGCTTCTTTTCCGGGGGGGCCGTGGATGAGCAGTTCTTC
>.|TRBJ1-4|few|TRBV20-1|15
CSAREWAARGEKLFF
TGCAGTGCTAGAGAATGGGCCGCGCGCGGTGAAAAACTGTTTTTT
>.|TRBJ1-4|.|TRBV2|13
CASKAGSNEKLFF
TGTGCCAGCAAGGCAGGGTCTAATGAAAAACTGTTTTTT
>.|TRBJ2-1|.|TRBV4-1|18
CASSQTSRARGSYNEQFF
TGCGCCAGCAGCCAGACTTCCAGGGCCAGAGGCTCCTACAATGAGCAGTTCTTC
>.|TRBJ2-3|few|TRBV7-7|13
CASSDDGTDTQYF
TGTGCCAGCAGCGACGATGGCACAGATACGCAGTATTTT
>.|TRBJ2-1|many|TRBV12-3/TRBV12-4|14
CASTTGDTHNEQFF
TGTGCCAGCACCACCGGGGACACCCACAATGAGCAGTTCTTC
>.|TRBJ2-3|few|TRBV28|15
CASSPGGTSTDTQYF
TGTGCCAGCAGCCCAGGCGGTACTAGCACAGATACGCAGTATTTT
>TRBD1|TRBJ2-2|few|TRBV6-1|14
CASRKDRRTGELFF
TGTGCCAGCAGAAAGGACAGGAGGACCGGGGAGCTGTTTTTT
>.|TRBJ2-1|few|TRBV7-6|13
CASSLYSTGEQFF
TGTGCCAGCAGCTTGTATTCGACGGGTGAGCAGTTCTTC
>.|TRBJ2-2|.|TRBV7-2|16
CASSLVQRPTTGELFF
TGTGCCAGCAGCTTAGTCCAGCGTCCAACCACCGGGGAGCTGTTTTTT
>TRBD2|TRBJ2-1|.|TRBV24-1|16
CATSDLTSGRGYEQFF
TGTGCCACCAGTGACCTGACTAGCGGGAGGGGCTATGAGCAGTTCTTC
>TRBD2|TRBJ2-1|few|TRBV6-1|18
CASSEGAGGPTPYNEQFF
TGTGCCAGCAGTGAAGGTGCGGGAGGGCCGACACCCTACAATGAGCAGTTCTTC
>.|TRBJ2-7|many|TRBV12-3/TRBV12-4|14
CASSLLTRTYEQYF
TGTGCCAGCAGCCTACTTACAAGAACCTACGAGCAGTACTTC
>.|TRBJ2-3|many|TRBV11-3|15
CASSEQGKSTDTQYF
TGTGCCAGCAGCGAACAGGGTAAATCCACAGATACGCAGTATTTT
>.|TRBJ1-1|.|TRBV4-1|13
CASRGAGATEAFF
TGCGCCAGCAGAGGGGCAGGGGCTACTGAAGCTTTCTTT
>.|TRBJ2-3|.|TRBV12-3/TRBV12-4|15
CASSPGSRGTDTQYF
TGTGCCAGCAGCCCGGGTTCAAGGGGCACAGATACGCAGTATTTT
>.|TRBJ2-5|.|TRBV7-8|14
CAATEWGEQETQYF
TGTGCCGCGACAGAGTGGGGGGAACAAGAGACCCAGTACTTC
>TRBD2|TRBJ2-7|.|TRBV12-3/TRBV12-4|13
CASMTSGGYEQYF
TGTGCCAGCATGACTAGCGGGGGGTACGAGCAGTACTTC
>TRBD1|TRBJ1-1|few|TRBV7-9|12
CASSIDRAEAFF
TGTGCCAGCAGCATAGACAGGGCTGAAGCTTTCTTT
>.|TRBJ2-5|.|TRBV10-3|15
CAISEGTLRGETQYF
TGTGCCATCAGTGAGGGGACACTCAGGGGAGAGACCCAGTACTTC
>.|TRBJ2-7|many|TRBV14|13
CASSQVYPYEQYF
TGTGCCAGCAGCCAAGTCTACCCCTACGAGCAGTACTTC